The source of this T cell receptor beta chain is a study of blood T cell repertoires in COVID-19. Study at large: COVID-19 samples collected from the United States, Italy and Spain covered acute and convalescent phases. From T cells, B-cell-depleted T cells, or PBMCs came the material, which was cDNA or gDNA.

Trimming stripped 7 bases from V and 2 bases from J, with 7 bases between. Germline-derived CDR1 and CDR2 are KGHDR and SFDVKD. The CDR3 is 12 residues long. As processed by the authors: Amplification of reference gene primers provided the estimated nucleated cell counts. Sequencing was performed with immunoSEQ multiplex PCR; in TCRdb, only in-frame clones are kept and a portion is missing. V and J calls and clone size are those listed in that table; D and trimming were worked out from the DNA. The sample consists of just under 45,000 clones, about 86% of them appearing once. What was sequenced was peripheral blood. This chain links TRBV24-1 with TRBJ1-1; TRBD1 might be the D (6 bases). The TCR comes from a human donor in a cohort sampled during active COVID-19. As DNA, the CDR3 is TGTGCCACCAGGGACAGTAACACTGAAGCTTTCTTT. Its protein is CATRDSNTEAFF.